Below are 15 T cell receptor beta chains sequenced from a single sample in a study of blood T cell repertoires in COVID-19. The assay was immunoSEQ multiplex PCR, and TCRdb's table has in-frame clones only and misses some. Altogether some 290,000 clones are present, approximately 90% being singletons, with the ten largest covering less than 4.5%. Sequencing input: peripheral blood. The receptors come from a man in his late teens or twenties with active or convalescent COVID-19.

This clone was seen just once. V usage is TRBV30 and J usage is TRBJ2-7, with 8 bases aligning to TRBD2. Germline-derived CDR1 and CDR2 are GTSNPN and SVGIG (reference sequence). The CDR3 has 13 amino acids. V shed 7 bases, J shed 3 bases, and the junction held 8 bases outside the gene matches. DNA of the CDR3: TGTGCCTCCCTCTCAGCGGGAGACTACGAGCAGTACTTC. This codes for CASLSAGDYEQYF.

This sequence joins TRBV6-5 and TRBJ2-1, with unresolved D. V was trimmed by 5 bases and J by 8 bases, leaving 7 bases between them. The germline V gene encodes CDR1 MNHEY and CDR2 SVGAGI. This CDR3 has 11 residues. This chain's CDR3 is CASSTPHEQFF. CDR3 DNA sequence: TGTGCCAGCAGTACACCCCATGAGCAGTTCTTC.

The V and J genes are TRBV10-3 and TRBJ2-3; D uncertain. This CDR3 spans 15 amino acids. The V gene's germline CDR1 is ENHRY and CDR2 SYGVKD. Trimming removed 10 bases at V and 1 base at J, with 18 bases between. CDR3 DNA: TGTGCCACTCATAATACCGAGAATCGCACAGATACGCAGTATTTT. Translation: CATHNTENRTDTQYF.

The chain carries TRBV27 and TRBJ1-1; 7 bases are a match to TRBD1. Trimming cost V 5 bases and J 1 base; bases outside gene matches: 7. The germline V gene encodes CDR1 MNHEY and CDR2 SMNVEV (reference sequence). The CDR3 contains 15 residues. CDR3 nucleotide sequence: TGTGCCAGCAGTCTCCAACCAGGGGGGAACACTGAAGCTTTCTTT. It codes for CASSLQPGGNTEAFF.

The J gene is TRBJ1-3, the V gene TRBV29-1, with D tentatively TRBD1 (5 bases). V lost 6 bases, J lost 0 bases, and 15 bases lay in between. The CDR3 length is 15 residues. Germline loops: CDR1 SQVTM, CDR2 ANQGSEA. CDR3: CSVRTGTDSGNTIYF. Written as DNA, the CDR3 is TGCAGCGTGAGGACCGGGACTGACTCTGGAAACACCATATATTTT.

V is TRBV5-1 and J is TRBJ2-1; perhaps TRBD2 as D (6 bases). In germline, CDR1 is SGHRS, CDR2 YFSETQ. V was cut by 6 bases and J by 8 bases, with 18 bases left in between. The CDR3 sequence is 14 residues long. CDR3 loop: CASNSEAGVDEQFF. CDR3 bases: TGCGCCAGCAATAGTGAAGCGGGTGTTGATGAGCAGTTCTTC. The variable domain in full, completed from reference TRBV5-1 and TRBJ2-1, reads KAGVTQTPRYLIKTRGQQVTLSCSPISGHRSVSWYQQTPGQGLQFLFEYFSETQRNKGNFPGRFSGRQFSNSRSEMNVSTLELGDSALYLCASNSEAGVDEQFFGPGTRLTVL.

The chain combines TRBV30 with TRBJ1-6; no clear D gene. The V gene's germline CDR1 is GTSNPN and CDR2 SVGIG (reference sequence). The CDR3 consists of 14 residues. Trimming removed 3 bases from V and 7 bases from J, with 13 bases in between. The CDR3 DNA reads TGTGCCTGGAGCGGGCGGGAGCGGAATTCACCCCTCCACTTT. This sequence encodes CAWSGRERNSPLHF.

The chain links TRBV30 to TRBJ2-1, with D hard to call. Trimming took 4 bases from V and 8 from J, leaving 18 bases between them. Germline V gene data show CDR1 as GTSNPN and CDR2 as SVGIG (reference sequence). CDR3 length equals 14 residues. The CDR3 DNA is TGTGCCTGGACCCTCGGGTCCTTTGTCTATGAGCAGTTCTTC. The encoded protein is CAWTLGSFVYEQFF.

The J gene is TRBJ1-3, the V gene TRBV7-6, with D possibly matching TRBD1 (5 bases). The V end lost 0 bases, the J end lost 0 bases, and 9 bases lay between the germline ends. Germline values: CDR1 SGHVS, CDR2 FNYEAQ. The CDR3 sequence is 16 residues long. DNA of the CDR3: TGTGCCAGCAGCTTAGCGCGACAGACCTCTGGAAACACCATATATTTT. It yields the protein CASSLARQTSGNTIYF.

This clone was found a few times. The rearrangement links TRBV7-3 to TRBJ1-2; TRBD1 is a possible D gene (6 bases). The CDR3 runs 14 residues. The germline CDR1 and CDR2 sequences are SGHTA and FQGTGA. V shed 0 bases and J shed 7 bases, with 12 bases lying between them. The CDR3 reads CASSLTGGYRGYTF. The CDR3 nucleotides read TGTGCCAGCAGCTTAACAGGGGGTTATCGTGGCTACACCTTC.

The DNA for the CDR3 is TGTGCCACCACCGAAGGACAGGCCACTGAAGCTTTCTTT. Encoded protein: CATTEGQATEAFF. The J gene is TRBJ1-1, the V gene TRBV24-1; 7 nucleotides align to TRBD1. Trimming at V came to 8 bases and at J to 4 bases, leaving 6 bases not matched to a gene. The CDR3 runs to 13 residues. Per the germline V gene, CDR1 is KGHDR and CDR2 is SFDVKD.

CDR3 sequence reads: CASSPCASGLITDTQYF. DNA of the CDR3: TGTGCCAGCAGCCCTTGTGCTAGCGGCCTTATCACAGATACGCAGTATTTT. The chain has TRBV9 and TRBJ2-3, with 7 bases identical to TRBD2. Germline CDR1 is SGDLS and CDR2 is YYNGEE. The V segment lost 4 bases and the J segment 2 bases; nucleotides outside the gene matches: 13. This CDR3 region has 17 residues.

The V and J genes are TRBV18 and TRBJ2-2, with 10 bases identical to TRBD2. V shed 3 bases and J 4 bases; nucleotides not matched to a gene: 8. Germline V lookup: CDR1 KGHSH, CDR2 LQKENI. CDR3 length equals 17 residues. The CDR3 DNA reads TGTGCCAGCTCACCGCGGAGCGGGGGGGCAGTCACCGGGGAGCTGTTTTTT. Translating gives CASSPRSGGAVTGELFF.

This clone was seen only once. The J gene is TRBJ1-4, the V gene TRBV19, with 8 bases identical to TRBD1. From germline, CDR1 is LNHDA and CDR2 SQIVND (reference sequence). The CDR3 length is 14 residues. The J segment lost 5 bases and the V segment lost 6 bases, leaving 5 bases of the junction unmatched. Here the CDR3 DNA reads TGTGCCAGTAGACCAGGGGGCAACAATGAAAAACTGTTTTTT. Residues: CASRPGGNNEKLFF.

The chain has TRBV9 and TRBJ1-4, with unresolved D. V was clipped by 3 bases and J by 5 bases, with 5 bases between them. Germline CDR1 SGDLS, CDR2 YYNGEE. The CDR3 is 12 residues long. The CDR3 reads CASSAQNEKLFF. In DNA form, the CDR3 reads TGTGCCAGCAGCGCCCAGAATGAAAAACTGTTTTTT.